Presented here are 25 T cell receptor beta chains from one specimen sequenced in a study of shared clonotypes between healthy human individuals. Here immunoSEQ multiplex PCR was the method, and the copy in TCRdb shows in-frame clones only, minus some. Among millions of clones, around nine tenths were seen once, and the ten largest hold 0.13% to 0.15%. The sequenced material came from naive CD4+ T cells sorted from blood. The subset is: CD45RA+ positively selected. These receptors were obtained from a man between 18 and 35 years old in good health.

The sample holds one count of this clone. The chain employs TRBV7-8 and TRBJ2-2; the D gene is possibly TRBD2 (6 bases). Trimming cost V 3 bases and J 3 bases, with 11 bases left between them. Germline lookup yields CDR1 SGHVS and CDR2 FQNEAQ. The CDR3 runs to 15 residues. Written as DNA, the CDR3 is TGTGCCAGCAGCTTCCGGGACTTCCACACCGGGGAGCTGTTTTTT. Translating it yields CASSFRDFHTGELFF.

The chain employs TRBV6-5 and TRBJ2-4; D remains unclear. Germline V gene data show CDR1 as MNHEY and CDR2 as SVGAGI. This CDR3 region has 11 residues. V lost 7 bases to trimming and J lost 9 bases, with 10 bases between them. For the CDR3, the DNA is TGTGCCAGCACTAACGGAGTCATTCAGTACTTC. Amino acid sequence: CASTNGVIQYF.

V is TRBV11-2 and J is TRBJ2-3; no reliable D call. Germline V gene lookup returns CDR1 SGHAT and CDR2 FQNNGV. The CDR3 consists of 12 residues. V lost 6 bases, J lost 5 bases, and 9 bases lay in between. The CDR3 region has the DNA TGTGCCAGCAGGCGACTCCTAGATACGCAGTATTTT. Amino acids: CASRRLLDTQYF.

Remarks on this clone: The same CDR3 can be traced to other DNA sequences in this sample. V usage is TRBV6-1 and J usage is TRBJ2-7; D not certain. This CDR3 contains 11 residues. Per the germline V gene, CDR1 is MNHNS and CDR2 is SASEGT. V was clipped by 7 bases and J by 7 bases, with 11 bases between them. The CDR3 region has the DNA TGTGCCAGCACTCGACTGGGTGAGCAGTACTTC. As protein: CASTRLGEQYF.

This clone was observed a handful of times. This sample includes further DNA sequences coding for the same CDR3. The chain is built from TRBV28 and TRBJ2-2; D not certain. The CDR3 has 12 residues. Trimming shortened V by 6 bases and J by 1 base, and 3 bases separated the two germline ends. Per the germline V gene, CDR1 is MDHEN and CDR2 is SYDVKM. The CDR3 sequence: CASRRNTGELFF. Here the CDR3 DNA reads TGTGCCAGCAGGCGGAACACCGGGGAGCTGTTTTTT.

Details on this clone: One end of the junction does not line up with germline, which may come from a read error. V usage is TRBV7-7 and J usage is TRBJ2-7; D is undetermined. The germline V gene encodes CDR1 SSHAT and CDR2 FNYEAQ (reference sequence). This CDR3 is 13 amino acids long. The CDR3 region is CASSLKVGYEQYF. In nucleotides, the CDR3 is TGTGCTAGCAGCTTAAAGGTGGGCTACGAGCAGTACTTC. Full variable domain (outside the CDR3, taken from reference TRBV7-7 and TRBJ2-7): GAGVSQSPRYKVTKRGQDVTLRCDPISSHATLYWYQQALGQGPEFLTYFNYEAQPDKSGLPSDRFSAERPEGSISTLTIQRTEQRDSAMYRCASSLKVGYEQYFGPGTRLTVT.

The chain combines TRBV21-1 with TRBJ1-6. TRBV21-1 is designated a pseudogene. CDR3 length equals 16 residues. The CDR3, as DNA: TGTGCCACCCCGGGATCATTTCTCTCCTATAATTCACCCCTCCACTTT. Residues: CATPGSFLSYNSPLHF.

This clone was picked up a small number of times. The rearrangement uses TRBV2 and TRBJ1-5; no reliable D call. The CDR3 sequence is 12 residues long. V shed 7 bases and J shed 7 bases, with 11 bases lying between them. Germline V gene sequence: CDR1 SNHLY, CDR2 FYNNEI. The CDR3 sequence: CASNGEGQPQHF. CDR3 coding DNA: TGTGCCAGCAATGGCGAGGGCCAGCCCCAGCATTTT.

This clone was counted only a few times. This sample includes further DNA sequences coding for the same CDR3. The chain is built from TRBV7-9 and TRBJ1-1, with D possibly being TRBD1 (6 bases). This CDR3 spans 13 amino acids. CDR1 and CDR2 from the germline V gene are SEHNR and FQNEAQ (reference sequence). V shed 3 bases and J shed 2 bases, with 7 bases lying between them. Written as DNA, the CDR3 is TGTGCCAGCAGCTTTGGGGGCAACACTGAAGCTTTCTTT. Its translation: CASSFGGNTEAFF.

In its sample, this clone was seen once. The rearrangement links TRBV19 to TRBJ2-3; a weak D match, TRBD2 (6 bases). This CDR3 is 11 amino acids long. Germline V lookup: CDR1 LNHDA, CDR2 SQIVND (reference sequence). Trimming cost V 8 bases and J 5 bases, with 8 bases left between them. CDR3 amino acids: CASSGEDTQYF. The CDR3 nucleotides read TGTGCCAGTTCGGGAGAAGATACGCAGTATTTT.

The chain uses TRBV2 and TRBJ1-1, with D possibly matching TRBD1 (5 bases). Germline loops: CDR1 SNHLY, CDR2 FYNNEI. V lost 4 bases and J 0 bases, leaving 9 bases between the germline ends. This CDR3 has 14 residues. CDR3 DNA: TGTGCCAGCAGTGTCGGGGCTATGAACACTGAAGCTTTCTTT. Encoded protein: CASSVGAMNTEAFF.

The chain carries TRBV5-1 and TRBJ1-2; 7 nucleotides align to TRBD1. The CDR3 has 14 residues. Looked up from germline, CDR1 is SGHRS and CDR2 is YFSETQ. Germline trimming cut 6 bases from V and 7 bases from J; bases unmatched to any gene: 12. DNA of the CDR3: TGCGCCAGCACCGAGGGACAGCCTTATGGTGGCTACACCTTC. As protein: CASTEGQPYGGYTF.

The CDR3 protein is CASSLPRGTEAFF. CDR3 coding DNA: TGTGCCAGTAGTCTACCGAGGGGCACTGAAGCTTTCTTT. The chain joins TRBV19 to TRBJ1-1; D might be TRBD1 (5 bases). The germline gives CDR1 LNHDA, CDR2 SQIVND (reference sequence). With 5 bases removed from V and 4 bases from J, the gap between germline ends came to 11 bases. The CDR3 loop spans 13 amino acids.

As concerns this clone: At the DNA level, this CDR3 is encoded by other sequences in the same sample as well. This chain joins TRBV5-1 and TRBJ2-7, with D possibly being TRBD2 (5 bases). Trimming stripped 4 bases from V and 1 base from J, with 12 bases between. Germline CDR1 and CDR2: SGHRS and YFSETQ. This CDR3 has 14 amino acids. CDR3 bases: TGCGCCAGCAGCCTGGACGGAGGATCCTACGAGCAGTACTTC. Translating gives CASSLDGGSYEQYF.

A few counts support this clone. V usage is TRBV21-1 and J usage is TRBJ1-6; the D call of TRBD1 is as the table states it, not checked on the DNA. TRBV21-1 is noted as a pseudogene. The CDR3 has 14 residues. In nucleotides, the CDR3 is TGTGCCAGCAGCACGGGACAGCCAAATTCACCCCTCCACTTT. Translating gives CASSTGQPNSPLHF.

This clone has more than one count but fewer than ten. The CDR3 sequence: CAWTASGRGADTQYF. The DNA of the CDR3 is TGTGCCTGGACTGCTAGCGGGAGGGGCGCAGATACGCAGTATTTT. The J gene is TRBJ2-3, the V gene TRBV30, with 12 positions matching TRBD2. The V gene end was trimmed by 4 bases and the J gene end by 4 bases; junction bases not matched to a gene: 6. Germline V gene sequence: CDR1 GTSNPN, CDR2 SVGIG (reference sequence). The CDR3 is 15 residues long.

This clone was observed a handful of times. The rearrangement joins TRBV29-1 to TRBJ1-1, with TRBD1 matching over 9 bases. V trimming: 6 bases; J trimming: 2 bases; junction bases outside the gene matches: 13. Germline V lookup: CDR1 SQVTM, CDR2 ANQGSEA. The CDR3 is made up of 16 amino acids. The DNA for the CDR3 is TGCAGCGTCAACAGAGATTGGACAGGGGACAACACTGAAGCTTTCTTT. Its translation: CSVNRDWTGDNTEAFF.

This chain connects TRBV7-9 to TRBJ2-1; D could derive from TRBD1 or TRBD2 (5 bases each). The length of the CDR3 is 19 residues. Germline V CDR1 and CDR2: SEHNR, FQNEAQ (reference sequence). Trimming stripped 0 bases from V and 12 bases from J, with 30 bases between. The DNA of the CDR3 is TGTGCCAGCAGCTTAGCGCGCGGGTCTGGGGCCGGGCCGACAATCGGGCAGTTCTTC. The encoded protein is CASSLARGSGAGPTIGQFF.

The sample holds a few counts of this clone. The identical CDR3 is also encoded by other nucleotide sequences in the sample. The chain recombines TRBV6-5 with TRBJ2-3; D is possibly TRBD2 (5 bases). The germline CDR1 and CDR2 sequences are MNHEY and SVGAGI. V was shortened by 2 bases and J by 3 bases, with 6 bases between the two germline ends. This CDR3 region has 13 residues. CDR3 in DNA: TGTGCCAGCAGTTACCCGGGGACAGATACGCAGTATTTT. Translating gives CASSYPGTDTQYF.

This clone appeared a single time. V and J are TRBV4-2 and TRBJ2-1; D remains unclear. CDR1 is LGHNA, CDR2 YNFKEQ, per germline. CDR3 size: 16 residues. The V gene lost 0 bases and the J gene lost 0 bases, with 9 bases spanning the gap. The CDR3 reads CASSQDPATSYNEQFF. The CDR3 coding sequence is TGTGCCAGCAGCCAAGACCCAGCCACCTCCTACAATGAGCAGTTCTTC.

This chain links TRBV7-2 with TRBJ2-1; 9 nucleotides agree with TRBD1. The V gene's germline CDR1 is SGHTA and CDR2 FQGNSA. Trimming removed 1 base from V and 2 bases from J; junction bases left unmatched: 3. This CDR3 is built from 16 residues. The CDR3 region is CASSLVWDRAYNEQFF. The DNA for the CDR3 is TGTGCCAGCAGCTTAGTGTGGGACAGGGCCTACAATGAGCAGTTCTTC.

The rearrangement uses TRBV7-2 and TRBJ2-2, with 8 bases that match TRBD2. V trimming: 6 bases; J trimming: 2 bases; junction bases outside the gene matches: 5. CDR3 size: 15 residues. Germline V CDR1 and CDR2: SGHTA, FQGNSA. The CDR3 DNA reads TGTGCCAGCAGAAATAGCGGGACAAACACCGGGGAGCTGTTTTTT. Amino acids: CASRNSGTNTGELFF.

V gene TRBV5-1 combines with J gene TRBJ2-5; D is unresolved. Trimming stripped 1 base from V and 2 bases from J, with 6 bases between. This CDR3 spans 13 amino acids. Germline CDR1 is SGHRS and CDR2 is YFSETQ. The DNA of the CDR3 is TGCGCCAGCAGCTTGACAAGACAAGAGACCCAGTACTTC. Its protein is CASSLTRQETQYF.

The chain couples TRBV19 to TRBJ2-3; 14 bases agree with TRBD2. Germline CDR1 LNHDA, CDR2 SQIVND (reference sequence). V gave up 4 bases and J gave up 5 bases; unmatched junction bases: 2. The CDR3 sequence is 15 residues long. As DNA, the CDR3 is TGTGCCAGTAGTAGACTAGCGGGAGGGAAAGATACGCAGTATTTT. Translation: CASSRLAGGKDTQYF.

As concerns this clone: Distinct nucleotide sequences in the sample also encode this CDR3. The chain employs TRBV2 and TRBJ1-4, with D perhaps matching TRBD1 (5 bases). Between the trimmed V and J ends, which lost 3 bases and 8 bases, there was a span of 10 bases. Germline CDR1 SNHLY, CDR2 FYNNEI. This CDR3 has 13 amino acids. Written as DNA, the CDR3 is TGTGCCAGCAGTGATAGGGGAGGGGAAAAACTGTTTTTT. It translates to CASSDRGGEKLFF. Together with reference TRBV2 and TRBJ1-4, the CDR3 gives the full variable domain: EPEVTQTPSHQVTQMGQEVILRCVPISNHLYFYWYRQILGQKVEFLVSFYNNEISEKSEIFDDQFSVERPDGSNFTLKIRSTKLEDSAMYFCASSDRGGEKLFFGSGTQLSVL.